The 27 T cell receptor beta chains listed next were all sequenced from one sample in a study of cytomegalovirus exposure and HLA in healthy donors. Primers included in the PCR were 60 Vbeta and 13 Jbeta primers. Assay used: immunoSEQ multiplex PCR; TCRdb lists only in-frame clones, some missing. The table shows under 150,000 clones, with 60% to 80% occurring only once. The sequenced sample consisted of PBMCs. Receptor source: an older woman in good health and CMV-seropositive.

This chain uses TRBV7-9 with TRBJ1-2, with TRBD1 as a possible D gene (5 bases). CDR1 SEHNR and CDR2 FQNEAQ come from the germline V gene (reference sequence). Trimming stripped 5 bases from V and 6 bases from J, with 16 bases between. The CDR3 totals 14 residues. The DNA for the CDR3 is TGTGCCAGCAGCCACAGACTGACAGAACATGGCTACACCTTC. It is translated as CASSHRLTEHGYTF.

The V call is TRBV2, the J call TRBJ1-5; TRBD1 agrees at 8 bases. Per germline, CDR1 SNHLY and CDR2 FYNNEI. Trimming took 7 bases from V and 2 from J; bases not matched to a gene: 4. The CDR3 is 14 amino acids. The CDR3 loop is CASTPGQGNQPQHF. The CDR3 region has the DNA TGTGCCAGCACCCCGGGACAGGGCAATCAGCCCCAGCATTTT.

This clone occurred a few times. The genes are TRBV9 and TRBJ2-6; D may be TRBD2 (5 bases). CDR1 and CDR2 (germline): SGDLS, YYNGEE. The CDR3 totals 15 residues. The V end lost 0 bases, the J end lost 2 bases, and 6 bases lay between the germline ends. CDR3 nucleotide sequence: TGTGCCAGCAGCGTAGAGGGAGCTGGGGCCAACGTCCTGACTTTC. Translated: CASSVEGAGANVLTF.

This chain uses TRBV6-1 with TRBJ2-7, with TRBD1 matching 9 bases. This CDR3 is 15 amino acids long. CDR1 and CDR2 (germline): MNHNS, SASEGT. J gave up 3 bases and V 7 bases, and 10 bases lay outside the gene matches. CDR3 protein: CASTQAGTGIYEQYF. The CDR3 DNA reads as TGTGCCAGCACTCAAGCCGGGACAGGGATCTACGAGCAGTACTTC.

The sample holds a few counts of this clone. The chain has TRBV11-2 and TRBJ2-5; D is unclear. Trimming stripped 3 bases from V and 5 bases from J, with 7 bases between. CDR1 is SGHAT, CDR2 FQNNGV, per germline. There are 12 residues in the CDR3. The CDR3 sequence: CASSFLEETQYF. CDR3 nucleotides: TGTGCCAGCAGCTTTCTAGAGGAGACCCAGTACTTC. Variable domain in full (rest from reference TRBV11-2 and TRBJ2-5): EAGVAQSPRYKIIEKRQSVAFWCNPISGHATLYWYQQILGQGPKLLIQFQNNGVVDDSQLPKDRFSAERLKGVDSTLKIQPAKLEDSAVYLCASSFLEETQYFGPGTRLLVL.

The chain is built from TRBV6-1 and TRBJ2-7; D call uncertain. In germline, CDR1 is MNHNS, CDR2 SASEGT. With 5 bases removed from V and 0 bases from J, the gap between germline ends came to 5 bases. The CDR3 consists of 12 residues. The CDR3 region is CASSSVSYEQYF. Here the CDR3 DNA reads TGTGCCAGCAGTTCCGTCTCCTACGAGCAGTACTTC.

The rearrangement joins TRBV19 to TRBJ1-6; tentative D call: TRBD1 (6 bases). V lost 6 bases and J lost 4, with 10 bases in between. Germline V gives CDR1 LNHDA, CDR2 SQIVND (reference sequence). The CDR3 extends over 14 amino acids. CDR3 residues: CASSPGTYNSPLHF. DNA for the CDR3: TGTGCCAGTAGCCCTGGGACATATAATTCACCCCTCCACTTT.

This clone was detected a few times. The J gene is TRBJ1-1, the V gene TRBV5-4; D gene unclear. The CDR3 contains 12 residues. Trimming stripped 3 bases from V and 6 bases from J, with 9 bases between. Germline V gene data show CDR1 as SGHNT and CDR2 as YYREEE (reference sequence). Here the CDR3 reads CASSSTVAEAFF. As DNA, the CDR3 is TGTGCCAGCAGCTCCACGGTCGCTGAAGCTTTCTTT.

The V and J genes are TRBV7-2 and TRBJ2-7, with 8 positions matching TRBD2. The V gene end was trimmed by 2 bases and the J gene end by 0 bases; junction bases not matched to a gene: 9. The germline V gene has CDR1 SGHTA and CDR2 FQGNSA. The CDR3 spans 17 residues. The CDR3 here is CASSLYGPGGSSYEQYF. DNA for the CDR3: TGTGCCAGCAGCTTATACGGACCGGGGGGGAGCTCCTACGAGCAGTACTTC.

V is TRBV7-8 and J is TRBJ1-5; D not resolved. V lost 5 bases and J 0 bases, leaving 14 bases between the germline ends. Germline lookup yields CDR1 SGHVS and CDR2 FQNEAQ. The CDR3 contains 16 residues. CDR3 loop: CASSAGPRYSNQPQHF. For the CDR3, the DNA is TGTGCCAGCAGCGCCGGTCCGAGATATAGCAATCAGCCCCAGCATTTT.

The chain couples TRBV19 to TRBJ1-1, with D possibly TRBD1 on 5 matching bases. This CDR3 has 14 amino acids. The germline V and J ends were trimmed by 7 bases and 0 bases, with 12 bases remaining between them. Germline-derived CDR1 and CDR2 are LNHDA and SQIVND (reference sequence). CDR3 region: CASTPGFLNTEAFF. The CDR3 nucleotides are TGTGCCAGTACCCCAGGGTTCTTGAACACTGAAGCTTTCTTT.

This chain uses TRBV6-1 with TRBJ2-7, with D perhaps matching TRBD1 (6 bases). CDR3 length: 13 amino acids. V lost 1 base and J 2 bases, leaving 6 bases between the germline ends. Germline V gives CDR1 MNHNS, CDR2 SASEGT. CDR3 in DNA: TGTGCCAGCAGTGAAGAGGGGGCCTACGAGCAGTACTTC. It translates to CASSEEGAYEQYF.

This chain links TRBV5-8 with TRBJ1-2; D is uncertain. In germline, CDR1 is SGHTS, CDR2 YDEGEE. Trimming cost V 4 bases and J 3 bases, with 13 bases left between them. CDR3 length: 14 residues. The CDR3 protein is CASSLGQLYYGYTF. The CDR3 coding sequence is TGTGCCAGCAGCCTAGGTCAGCTTTACTATGGCTACACCTTC.

This clone was observed once. This rearrangement joins TRBV12-5 to TRBJ2-7, with D perhaps matching TRBD1 (5 bases). Looked up from germline, CDR1 is LGHNT and CDR2 is FRNRAP. CDR3 length equals 13 residues. V was trimmed by 1 base and J by 3 bases, leaving 7 bases between them. CDR3 amino acids: CASGLDQGYEQYF. CDR3 DNA sequence: TGTGCTAGTGGTTTGGATCAGGGCTACGAGCAGTACTTC.

The rearrangement joins TRBV19 to TRBJ1-4; tentatively, D is TRBD1 (5 bases). The CDR3 contains 15 residues. The germline V gene has CDR1 LNHDA and CDR2 SQIVND (reference sequence). Deletions cut 3 bases from V and 6 bases from J, with 14 bases between. The CDR3 loop is CASSIGGYSDEKLFF. In DNA, the CDR3 is TGTGCCAGTAGTATTGGGGGGTATTCGGATGAAAAACTGTTTTTT.

The chain combines TRBV10-3 with TRBJ1-1; D gene unclear. Germline V gene lookup returns CDR1 ENHRY and CDR2 SYGVKD. V was pared by 10 bases and J by 3 bases, with 15 bases between. The CDR3 length is 13 residues. The CDR3 here is CATDPRGDTEAFF. In DNA, the CDR3 is TGTGCCACCGACCCTCGGGGAGACACTGAAGCTTTCTTT.

The chain combines TRBV2 with TRBJ2-2; possibly TRBD1 for D (6 bases). The V end was cut by 10 bases, the J end by 4 bases, with 19 bases between. CDR3 length: 15 residues. Germline CDR1 is SNHLY and CDR2 is FYNNEI. In nucleotides, the CDR3 is TGTGCCACTAAAGGGGGTGATAATCCCACCGGGGAGCTGTTTTTT. This translates into CATKGGDNPTGELFF. Supplemented by reference TRBV2 and TRBJ2-2, the full variable domain reads EPEVTQTPSHQVTQMGQEVILRCVPISNHLYFYWYRQILGQKVEFLVSFYNNEISEKSEIFDDQFSVERPDGSNFTLKIRSTKLEDSAMYFCATKGGDNPTGELFFGEGSRLTVL.

This chain joins TRBV4-1 and TRBJ2-5; 13 positions match TRBD2. The CDR3 has 16 amino acids. V lost 4 bases to trimming and J lost 5 bases; unmatched junction nucleotides: 7. Per germline, CDR1 MGHRA and CDR2 YSYEKL. This CDR3 is CASSPGLAGSGETQYF. The CDR3 nucleotides are TGCGCCAGCAGCCCGGGACTAGCGGGGAGTGGGGAGACCCAGTACTTC.

This chain uses TRBV29-1 with TRBJ2-5; 7 nucleotides line up with TRBD1. The CDR3 has 18 amino acids. J lost 0 bases, V lost 1 base, and 14 bases had no gene match. Germline CDR1 is SQVTM and CDR2 is ANQGSEA. CDR3 nucleotide sequence: TGCAGCGTTGAAGGAGGAGGCACCGGGACAGTGTACCAAGAGACCCAGTACTTC. This gives the protein CSVEGGGTGTVYQETQYF.

In its sample, this clone was seen a few times. The chain uses TRBV18 and TRBJ1-1, with D unclear. Germline V CDR1 and CDR2: KGHSH, LQKENI. Trimming removed 5 bases at V and 7 bases at J, with 11 bases between. The CDR3 spans 12 residues. CDR3 DNA: TGTGCCAGCTCATTGCGGGGTGATGAAGCTTTCTTT. It translates to CASSLRGDEAFF.

The chain has TRBV18 and TRBJ1-4; D perhaps matches TRBD1 (6 bases). Trimming removed 2 bases from V and 7 bases from J, with 11 bases in between. CDR1 is KGHSH and CDR2 is LQKENI in the germline V gene. This CDR3 contains 14 residues. This CDR3 reads CASSPWAGVEKLFF. The DNA for the CDR3 is TGTGCCAGCTCACCATGGGCAGGGGTTGAAAAACTGTTTTTT.

The chain uses TRBV7-2 and TRBJ2-7; D is ambiguous. V lost 5 bases and J lost 2, with 4 bases in between. Germline values: CDR1 SGHTA, CDR2 FQGNSA. The length of the CDR3 is 11 residues. The CDR3 spells CASSPAYEQYF. CDR3 in DNA: TGTGCCAGCAGCCCCGCCTACGAGCAGTACTTC.

This chain connects TRBV6-5 to TRBJ1-1; D is unclear. Germline V gives CDR1 MNHEY, CDR2 SVGAGI. The CDR3 loop spans 13 amino acids. V shed 4 bases and J shed 5 bases, with 11 bases lying between them. The CDR3 sequence: CASSLTTLTEAFF. The CDR3 nucleotides read TGTGCCAGCAGTTTAACAACCCTTACTGAAGCTTTCTTT.

The V and J genes are TRBV28 and TRBJ2-5, with TRBD1 matching 7 bases. The germline V gene encodes CDR1 MDHEN and CDR2 SYDVKM. V was pared by 0 bases and J by 1 base, with 2 bases of the junction left unmatched. The CDR3 loop spans 15 amino acids. The CDR3 protein is CASSLWGQIQETQYF. The CDR3 bases are TGTGCCAGCAGTTTATGGGGACAGATCCAAGAGACCCAGTACTTC.

The rearrangement links TRBV13 to TRBJ2-2, with TRBD2 matching over 8 bases. The CDR3 has 14 residues. Germline V gives CDR1 PRHDT, CDR2 FYEKMQ (reference sequence). V lost 11 bases and J lost 3; bases outside the gene matches: 8. The CDR3 nucleotides read TGTGCCCCCGAAGCGGGGGCCGACACCGGGGAGCTGTTTTTT. Its protein is CAPEAGADTGELFF.

The count of this clone is one. The chain combines TRBV19 with TRBJ1-2; D is uncertain. There are 15 residues in the CDR3. V was trimmed by 0 bases and J by 4 bases, leaving 12 bases between them. CDR1 is LNHDA and CDR2 is SQIVND in the germline V gene (reference sequence). DNA for the CDR3: TGTGCCAGTAGTATAGAGATGGCGGAAGTCTATGGCTACACCTTC. Translation gives CASSIEMAEVYGYTF.

This clone was observed a few times. J is TRBJ1-1 and V is TRBV27; the D gene is possibly TRBD1 (5 bases). Trimming pared 4 bases from V and 3 bases from J, leaving 9 bases between. This CDR3 has 13 residues. CDR1 is MNHEY and CDR2 is SMNVEV in the germline V gene (reference sequence). This CDR3 is CASSYRGDTEAFF. The CDR3 DNA follows: TGTGCCAGCAGTTACCGGGGGGACACTGAAGCTTTCTTT.